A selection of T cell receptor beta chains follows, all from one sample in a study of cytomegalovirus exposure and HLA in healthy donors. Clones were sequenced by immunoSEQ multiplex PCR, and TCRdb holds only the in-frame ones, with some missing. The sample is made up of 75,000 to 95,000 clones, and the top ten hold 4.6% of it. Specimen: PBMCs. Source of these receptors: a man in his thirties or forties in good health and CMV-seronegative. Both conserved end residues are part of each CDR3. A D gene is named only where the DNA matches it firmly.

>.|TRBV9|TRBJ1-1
TGTGCCAGCAGCGATGGGGGCGAAGCTTTCTTT
CASSDGGEAFF
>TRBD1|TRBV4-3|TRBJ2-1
TGCGCCAGCAGCCAAGGGACAGGGGTGAACAATGAGCAGTTCTTC
CASSQGTGVNNEQFF
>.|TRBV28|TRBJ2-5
TGTGCCAGCCTTACACCAGGAGAGACCCAGTACTTC
CASLTPGETQYF
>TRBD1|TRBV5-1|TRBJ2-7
TGCGCCAGCAGTCAGACAGGGGCCTCCTACGAGCAGTACTTC
CASSQTGASYEQYF
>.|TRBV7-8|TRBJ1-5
TGTGCCAGCAGCGACAGGCGACCCGATGGCAATCAGCCCCAGCATTTT
CASSDRRPDGNQPQHF
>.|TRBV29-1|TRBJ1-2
TGCAGCGTTGAAGATATCAGGGGTCGACAAGGCTACACCTTC
CSVEDIRGRQGYTF
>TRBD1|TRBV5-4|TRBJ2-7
TGTGCCAGCAGCTTGGTCACAGGGGGCCTAAGGGAGCAGTACTTC
CASSLVTGGLREQYF
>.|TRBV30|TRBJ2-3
TGTGCCTGGAGTGTAGCGGTTTCCGGTCTTTTCACAGATACGCAGTATTTT
CAWSVAVSGLFTDTQYF
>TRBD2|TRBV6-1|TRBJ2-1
TGTGCCAGCAGTGAGACTAGCGGGGCCTACAATGAGCAGTTCTTC
CASSETSGAYNEQFF
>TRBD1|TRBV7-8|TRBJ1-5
TGTGCCAGCAGCCCAAGACAGGGAAATTACCAGCCCCAGCATTTT
CASSPRQGNYQPQHF
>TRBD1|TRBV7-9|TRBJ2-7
TGTGCCAGCAGCTTGGGGACAGGGGGCGATTTATACGAGCAGTACTTC
CASSLGTGGDLYEQYF
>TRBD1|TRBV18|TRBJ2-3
TGTGCCAGCTCACCAGTATCGGGACAGGGAACAGATACGCAGTATTTT
CASSPVSGQGTDTQYF
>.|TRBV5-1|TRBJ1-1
TGCGCCAGCAGCAACCAGGGAGGTGGAGGCCTGAACACTGAAGCTTTCTTT
CASSNQGGGGLNTEAFF
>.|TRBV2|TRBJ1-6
TGTGCCAGCAGAGATACAGGGTGGGGGACCTATAATTCACCCCTCCACTTT
CASRDTGWGTYNSPLHF
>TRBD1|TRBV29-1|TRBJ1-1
TGCAGCGTTGCCCTACAGGGGTGGGAAGCTTTCTTT
CSVALQGWEAFF
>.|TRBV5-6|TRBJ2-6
TGTGCCAGCAGCTTGGGGGCAGGGCCCTCTGGGGCCAACGTCCTGACTTTC
CASSLGAGPSGANVLTF
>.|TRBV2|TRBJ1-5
TGTGCCAGCAGTGAACAGGGGAGGGGTCAGCCCCAGCATTTT
CASSEQGRGQPQHF
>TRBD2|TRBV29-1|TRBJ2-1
TGCAGCCCAACTTCTTTAGCGGGGGGGCCTCCTGAGCAGTTCTTC
CSPTSLAGGPPEQFF
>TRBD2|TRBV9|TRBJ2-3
TGTGCCAGCAGCCTTATTATAGCGGGAGGGCCATTCCCAGATACGCAGTATTTT
CASSLIIAGGPFPDTQYF
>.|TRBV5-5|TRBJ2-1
TGTGCCAGCAGCTTGTCTACCTACAATGAGCAGTTCTTC
CASSLSTYNEQFF
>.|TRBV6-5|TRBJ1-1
TGTGCCAGCAGTTTAGGAGGGTCAGCACGCGGGACTGAAGCTTTCTTT
CASSLGGSARGTEAFF
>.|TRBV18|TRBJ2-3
TGTGCCAGCTCACCACTTTCGGGAGACCTCACAGATACGCAGTATTTT
CASSPLSGDLTDTQYF
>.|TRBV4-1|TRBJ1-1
TGCGCCAGCAGCGACAGGAGAAACACTGAAGCTTTCTTT
CASSDRRNTEAFF
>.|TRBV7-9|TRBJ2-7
TGTGCCAGCAGCTTAGTATCGGGCGGACACTACGAGCAGTACTTC
CASSLVSGGHYEQYF
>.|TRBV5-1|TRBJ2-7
TGCGCCAGCAGCAGCTACTACGAGCAGTACTTC
CASSSYYEQYF
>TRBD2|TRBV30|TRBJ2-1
TGTGCCTGGGAAGCGGGGGGCTACAATGAGCAGTTCTTC
CAWEAGGYNEQFF
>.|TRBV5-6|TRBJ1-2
TGTGCCAGCAGCTTGGGGCGTGGGCTGAACTATGGCTACACCTTC
CASSLGRGLNYGYTF